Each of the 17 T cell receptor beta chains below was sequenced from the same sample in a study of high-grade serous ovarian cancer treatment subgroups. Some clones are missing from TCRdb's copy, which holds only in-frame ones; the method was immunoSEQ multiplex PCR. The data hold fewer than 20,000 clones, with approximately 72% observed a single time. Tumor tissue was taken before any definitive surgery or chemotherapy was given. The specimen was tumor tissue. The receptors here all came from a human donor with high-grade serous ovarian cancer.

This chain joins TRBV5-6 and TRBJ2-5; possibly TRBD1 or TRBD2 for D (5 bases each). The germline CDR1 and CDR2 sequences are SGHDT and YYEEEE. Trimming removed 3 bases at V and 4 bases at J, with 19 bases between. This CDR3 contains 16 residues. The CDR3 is CASSSGPRGWGETQYF. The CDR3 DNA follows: TGTGCCAGCAGCTCGGGACCAAGGGGTTGGGGAGAGACCCAGTACTTC.

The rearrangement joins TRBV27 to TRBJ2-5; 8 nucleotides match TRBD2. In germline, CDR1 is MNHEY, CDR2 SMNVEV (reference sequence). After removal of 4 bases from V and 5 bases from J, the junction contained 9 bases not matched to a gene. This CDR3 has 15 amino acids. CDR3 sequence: CASSSALAGMETQYF. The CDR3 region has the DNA TGTGCCAGCAGTTCGGCCTTAGCGGGAATGGAGACCCAGTACTTC.

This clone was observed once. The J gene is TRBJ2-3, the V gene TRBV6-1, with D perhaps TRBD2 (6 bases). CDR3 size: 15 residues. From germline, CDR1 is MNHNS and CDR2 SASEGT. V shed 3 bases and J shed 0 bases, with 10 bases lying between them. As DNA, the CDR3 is TGTGCCAGCAGTGATTATGCGGGAAGCACAGATACGCAGTATTTT. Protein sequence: CASSDYAGSTDTQYF.

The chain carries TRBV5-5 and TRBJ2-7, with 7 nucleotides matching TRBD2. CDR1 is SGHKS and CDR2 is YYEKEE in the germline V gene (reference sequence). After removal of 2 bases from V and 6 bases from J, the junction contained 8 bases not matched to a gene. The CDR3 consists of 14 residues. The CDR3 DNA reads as TGTGCCAGCAGCTTCAGCGGGGAGACGGGCGAGCAGTACTTC. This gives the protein CASSFSGETGEQYF.

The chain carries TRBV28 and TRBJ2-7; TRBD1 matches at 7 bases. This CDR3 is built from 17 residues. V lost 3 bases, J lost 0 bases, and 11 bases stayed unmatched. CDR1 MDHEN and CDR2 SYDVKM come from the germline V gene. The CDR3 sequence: CASSLSTGVLSSYEQYF. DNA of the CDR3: TGTGCCAGCAGTTTGTCCACAGGGGTCTTGAGCTCCTACGAGCAGTACTTC.

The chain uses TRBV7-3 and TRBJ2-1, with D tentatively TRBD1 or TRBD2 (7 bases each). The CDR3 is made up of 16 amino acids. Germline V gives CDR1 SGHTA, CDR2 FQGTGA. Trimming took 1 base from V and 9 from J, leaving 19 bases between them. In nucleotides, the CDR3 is TGTGCCAGCAGCTTAAGGGCGGGGGACAGTTCGAGTGAGCAGTTCTTC. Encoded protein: CASSLRAGDSSSEQFF. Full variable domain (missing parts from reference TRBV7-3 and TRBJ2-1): GAGVSQTPSNKVTEKGKYVELRCDPISGHTALYWYRQSLGQGPEFLIYFQGTGAADDSGLPNDRFFAVRPEGSVSTLKIQRTERGDSAVYLCASSLRAGDSSSEQFFGPGTRLTVL.

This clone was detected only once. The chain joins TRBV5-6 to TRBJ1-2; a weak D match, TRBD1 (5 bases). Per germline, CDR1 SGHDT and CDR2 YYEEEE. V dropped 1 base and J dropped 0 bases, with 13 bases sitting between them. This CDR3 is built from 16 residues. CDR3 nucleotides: TGTGCCAGCAGCTTGAGGTTGGGGCCGACTAACTATGGCTACACCTTC. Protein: CASSLRLGPTNYGYTF.

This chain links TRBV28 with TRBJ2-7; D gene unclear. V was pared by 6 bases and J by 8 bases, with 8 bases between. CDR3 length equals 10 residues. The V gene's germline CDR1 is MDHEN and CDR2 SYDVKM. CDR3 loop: CASSDLKQYF. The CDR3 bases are TGTGCCAGCAGCGACCTGAAGCAGTACTTC.

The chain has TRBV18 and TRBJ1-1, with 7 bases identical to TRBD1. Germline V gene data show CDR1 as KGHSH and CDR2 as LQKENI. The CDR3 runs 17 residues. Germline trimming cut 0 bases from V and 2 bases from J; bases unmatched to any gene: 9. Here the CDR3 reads CASSPPVGTVTNTEAFF. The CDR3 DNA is TGTGCCAGCTCACCACCGGTGGGGACAGTAACAAACACTGAAGCTTTCTTT.

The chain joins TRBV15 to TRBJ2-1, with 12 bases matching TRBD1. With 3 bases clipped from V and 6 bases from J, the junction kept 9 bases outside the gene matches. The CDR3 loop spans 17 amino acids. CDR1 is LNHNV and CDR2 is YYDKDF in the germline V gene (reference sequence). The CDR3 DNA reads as TGTGCCACCAGCAGGGGGCCCGGGACAGGGGGCTTCAATGAGCAGTTCTTC. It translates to CATSRGPGTGGFNEQFF.

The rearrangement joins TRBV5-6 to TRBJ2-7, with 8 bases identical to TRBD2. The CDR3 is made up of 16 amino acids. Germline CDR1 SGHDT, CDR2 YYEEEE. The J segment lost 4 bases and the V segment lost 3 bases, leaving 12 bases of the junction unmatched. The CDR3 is CASSSDISGINYEQYF. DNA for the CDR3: TGTGCCAGCAGCTCCGACATTAGCGGGATAAATTACGAGCAGTACTTC.

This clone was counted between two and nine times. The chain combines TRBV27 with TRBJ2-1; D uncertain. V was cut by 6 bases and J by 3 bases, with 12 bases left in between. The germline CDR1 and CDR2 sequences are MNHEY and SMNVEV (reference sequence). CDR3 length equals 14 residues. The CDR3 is CASSLKNYYNEQFF. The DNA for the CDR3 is TGTGCCAGCAGCCTTAAAAACTACTACAATGAGCAGTTCTTC.

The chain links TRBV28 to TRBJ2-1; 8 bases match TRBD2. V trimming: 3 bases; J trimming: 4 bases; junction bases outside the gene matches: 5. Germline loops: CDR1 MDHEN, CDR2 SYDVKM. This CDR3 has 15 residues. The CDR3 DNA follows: TGTGCCAGCAGTTTCGGCGGGAGGTCTTACAATGAGCAGTTCTTC. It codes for CASSFGGRSYNEQFF.

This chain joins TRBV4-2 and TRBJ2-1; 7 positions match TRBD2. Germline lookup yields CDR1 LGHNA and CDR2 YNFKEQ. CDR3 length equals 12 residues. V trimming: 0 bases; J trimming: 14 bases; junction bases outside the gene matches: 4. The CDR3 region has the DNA TGTGCCAGCAGCCAAGAACGGCGGGAGAAGTTCTTC. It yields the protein CASSQERREKFF.

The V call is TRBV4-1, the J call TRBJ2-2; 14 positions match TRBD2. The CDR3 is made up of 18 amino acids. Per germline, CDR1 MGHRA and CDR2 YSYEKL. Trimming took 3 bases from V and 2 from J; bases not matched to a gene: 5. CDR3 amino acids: CASSQSGTSGRNTGELFF. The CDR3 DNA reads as TGCGCCAGCAGCCAGTCCGGGACTAGCGGGAGAAACACCGGGGAGCTGTTTTTT.

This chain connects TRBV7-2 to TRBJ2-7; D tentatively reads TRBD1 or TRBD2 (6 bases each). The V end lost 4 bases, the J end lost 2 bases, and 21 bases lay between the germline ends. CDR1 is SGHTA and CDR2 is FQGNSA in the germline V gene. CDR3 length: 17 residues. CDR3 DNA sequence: TGTGCCAGCAGCTGGCCCGCGGAGGGACAAAACCCCTACGAGCAGTACTTC. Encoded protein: CASSWPAEGQNPYEQYF.

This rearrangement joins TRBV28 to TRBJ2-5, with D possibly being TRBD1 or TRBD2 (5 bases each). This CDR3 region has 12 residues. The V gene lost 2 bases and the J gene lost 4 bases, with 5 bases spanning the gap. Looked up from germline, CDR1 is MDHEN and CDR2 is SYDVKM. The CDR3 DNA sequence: TGTGCCAGCAGTTTAGGGACAGAGACCCAGTACTTC. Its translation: CASSLGTETQYF. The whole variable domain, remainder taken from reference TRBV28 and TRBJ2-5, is DVKVTQSSRYLVKRTGEKVFLECVQDMDHENMFWYRQDPGLGLRLIYFSYDVKMKEKGDIPEGYSVSREKKERFSLILESASTNQTSMYLCASSLGTETQYFGPGTRLLVL.